This entry describes one T cell receptor (beta chain). These data come from a study of T cells in tumors after PD-1 blockade. This CDR3 has 15 amino acids. V shed 0 bases and J shed 7 bases, with 12 bases lying between them. Germline V gene data show CDR1 as LGHNA and CDR2 as YNFKEQ. This table comes from immunoSEQ multiplex PCR, and its TCRdb copy is limited to in-frame clones, with some not included. Among 4,800 or so clones listed, about 60% were seen once. The material was tumor tissue, obtained after anti-PD-1 treatment. The chain employs TRBV4-2 and TRBJ1-4; perhaps TRBD1 as D (5 bases). The clonotype was recovered from a human donor with basal cell carcinoma. CDR3 bases: TGTGCCAGCAGCCAAGATGGGGGAGCCCCTGAAAAACTGTTTTTT. It specifies CASSQDGGAPEKLFF.